Presented here are 22 T cell receptor beta chains from one specimen sequenced in a study of long-term antiretroviral therapy in people with HIV. Sequencing relied on immunoSEQ assay v3.0, run at survey level. Data came from immunoSEQ multiplex PCR; TCRdb stores just in-frame clones and leaves some out. The sample includes about 30,000 clones, about 94% seen only once; the top ten take around 2.7%. Here the sequenced sample was unsorted PBMCs, taken approximately 7.1 years after starting antiretroviral therapy. The receptors stem from a man aged 45-65 years with HIV.

The chain is built from TRBV4-3 and TRBJ2-1; possible D gene TRBD1, 7 bases. CDR1 is LGHNA, CDR2 YSLEER, per germline. V lost 1 base to trimming and J lost 8 bases, with 15 bases between them. This CDR3 is 15 amino acids long. This chain's CDR3 is CASSQGRGVRYEQFF. In nucleotides, the CDR3 is TGCGCCAGCAGCCAAGGCAGGGGGGTAAGGTATGAGCAGTTCTTC.

This chain uses TRBV19 with TRBJ2-1, with 7 positions matching TRBD1. The junction had 13 bases not matched to a gene; V was cut back by 3 bases and J by 11 bases. Germline lookup yields CDR1 LNHDA and CDR2 SQIVND (reference sequence). This CDR3 region has 15 residues. CDR3 sequence: CASSIIGTEDGKQFF. DNA of the CDR3: TGTGCCAGTAGTATTATCGGGACAGAGGATGGTAAGCAGTTCTTC. Drawing the rest from reference TRBV19 and TRBJ2-1, the complete variable domain is DGGITQSPKYLFRKEGQNVTLSCEQNLNHDAMYWYRQDPGQGLRLIYYSQIVNDFQKGDIAEGYSVSREKKESFPLTVTSAQKNPTAFYLCASSIIGTEDGKQFFGPGTRLTVL.

Regarding this clone: Other DNA sequences from this sample encode an identical CDR3 as well. This sequence joins TRBV4-3 and TRBJ2-3; D is perhaps TRBD2 (5 bases). CDR1 is LGHNA and CDR2 is YSLEER in the germline V gene. The CDR3 contains 14 residues. Trimming took off 0 bases at V and 5 bases at J, with 9 bases between the two ends. CDR3 DNA sequence: TGCGCCAGCAGCCAAGATCGAAGCGGAGATACGCAGTATTTT. Encoded protein: CASSQDRSGDTQYF.

The chain uses TRBV27 and TRBJ1-1, with unresolved D. Between the trimmed V and J ends, which lost 3 bases and 1 base, there was a span of 9 bases. CDR3 length: 14 amino acids. Looked up from germline, CDR1 is MNHEY and CDR2 is SMNVEV (reference sequence). Here the CDR3 DNA reads TGTGCCAGCAGTTTGGCAGGCCCGAACACTGAAGCTTTCTTT. Protein sequence: CASSLAGPNTEAFF.

The chain is built from TRBV6-1 and TRBJ2-1, with 8 positions matching TRBD2. This CDR3 spans 18 amino acids. V shed 2 bases and J 0 bases; nucleotides not matched to a gene: 9. From germline, CDR1 is MNHNS and CDR2 SASEGT. In DNA, the CDR3 is TGTGCCAGCAGTGAAATCTTCGGGGGGGCGGGCTCCTACAATGAGCAGTTCTTC. Its protein product is CASSEIFGGAGSYNEQFF.

The CDR3 reads CASSHQTGKDGYTF. The CDR3 nucleotides are TGTGCCAGCAGCCATCAGACGGGGAAGGATGGCTACACCTTC. The rearrangement links TRBV11-2 to TRBJ1-2; no reliable D call. V was shortened by 5 bases and J by 6 bases, with 16 bases between the two germline ends. Germline CDR1 is SGHAT and CDR2 is FQNNGV. The CDR3 spans 14 residues.

The chain carries TRBV7-2 and TRBJ2-7; TRBD2 agrees at 10 bases. Germline CDR1 SGHTA, CDR2 FQGNSA. CDR3 length: 14 residues. V lost 8 bases, J lost 0 bases, and 4 bases stayed unmatched. The CDR3 DNA is TGTGCCAGCGGCCTAGCGGGAGTCTCCTACGAGCAGTACTTC. It yields the protein CASGLAGVSYEQYF.

The CDR3 protein is CASSQNGGAGDTQYF. CDR3 bases: TGCGCCAGCAGCCAAAACGGGGGGGCAGGAGATACGCAGTATTTT. The rearrangement uses TRBV4-3 and TRBJ2-3, with 8 bases that match TRBD2. V shed 2 bases, J shed 5 bases, and the junction held 6 bases outside the gene matches. Looked up from germline, CDR1 is LGHNA and CDR2 is YSLEER. The CDR3 is 15 residues long.

Of note for this clone: The same CDR3 arises from other DNA sequences in this sample as well. This chain joins TRBV28 and TRBJ1-5; D may be TRBD1 (5 bases). CDR1 MDHEN and CDR2 SYDVKM come from the germline V gene. Trimming cost V 8 bases and J 4 bases, with 9 bases left between them. This CDR3 has 12 residues. CDR3 DNA sequence: TGTGCCAGCGGGGGGGGAAATCAGCCCCAGCATTTT. Its translation is CASGGGNQPQHF.

The chain employs TRBV11-2 and TRBJ2-1, with TRBD2 matching 9 bases. CDR3 size: 14 residues. The trim removed 9 bases at V and 9 bases at J, leaving 12 bases unmatched. Germline V gene lookup returns CDR1 SGHAT and CDR2 FQNNGV. CDR3 sequence (DNA): TGTGCCAGTAGATTGCGGGGGGGCACTTTTGAGCAGTTCTTC. Translated: CASRLRGGTFEQFF.

The J gene is TRBJ1-6, the V gene TRBV15; D not certain. V was trimmed by 5 bases and J by 10 bases, leaving 15 bases between them. CDR1 and CDR2 from the germline V gene are LNHNV and YYDKDF (reference sequence). The CDR3 covers 14 residues. CDR3 region: CATSSERVGSPLHF. The CDR3 bases are TGTGCCACCAGCTCAGAACGGGTAGGGTCACCCCTCCACTTT.

This chain connects TRBV9 to TRBJ1-1, with 8 bases matching TRBD1. Germline V gives CDR1 SGDLS, CDR2 YYNGEE. The CDR3 is 14 amino acids. The J segment lost 1 base and the V segment lost 4 bases, leaving 3 bases of the junction unmatched. The CDR3 loop is CASSTGQANTEAFF. In DNA, the CDR3 is TGTGCCAGCAGCACGGGACAGGCGAACACTGAAGCTTTCTTT.

V is TRBV5-6 and J is TRBJ2-7, with TRBD2 matching 11 bases. The CDR3 runs to 16 residues. The ends lost 2 bases at V and 4 bases at J; junction bases unmatched: 8. CDR1 is SGHDT and CDR2 is YYEEEE in the germline V gene. CDR3: CASSFSFSGGDYEQYF. CDR3 nucleotide sequence: TGTGCCAGCAGCTTCTCCTTTAGCGGGGGGGATTACGAGCAGTACTTC.

The chain employs TRBV9 and TRBJ2-7; D gene ambiguous. This CDR3 comprises 12 residues. Per the germline V gene, CDR1 is SGDLS and CDR2 is YYNGEE. Trimming stripped 0 bases from V and 6 bases from J, with 7 bases between. The CDR3 DNA reads as TGTGCCAGCAGCGTAGATTTGGGCGAGCAGTACTTC. Translated: CASSVDLGEQYF. Supplemented by reference TRBV9 and TRBJ2-7, the full variable domain reads DSGVTQTPKHLITATGQRVTLRCSPRSGDLSVYWYQQSLDQGLQFLIQYYNGEERAKGNILERFSAQQFPDLHSELNLSSLELGDSALYFCASSVDLGEQYFGPGTRLTVT.

The chain employs TRBV5-4 and TRBJ2-1; 8 bases agree with TRBD2. The CDR3 has 13 amino acids. J gave up 7 bases and V 1 base, and 1 base lay outside the gene matches. In germline, CDR1 is SGHNT, CDR2 YYREEE (reference sequence). CDR3 nucleotides: TGTGCCAGCAGCTTGCGGGGGGGTAATGAGCAGTTCTTC. Translation: CASSLRGGNEQFF.

The chain employs TRBV6-4 and TRBJ2-2; D might be TRBD1 (5 bases). CDR1 is MRHNA and CDR2 is SNTAGT in the germline V gene. Trimming took off 2 bases at V and 4 bases at J, with 5 bases between the two ends. The CDR3 is 13 residues long. The CDR3 is CASSDRGTGELFF. DNA for the CDR3: TGTGCCAGCAGTGACAGGGGCACCGGGGAGCTGTTTTTT.

This clone appeared once. The rearrangement uses TRBV29-1 and TRBJ2-2; D possibly corresponds to TRBD1 (6 bases). Per the germline V gene, CDR1 is SQVTM and CDR2 is ANQGSEA. Trimming cost V 0 bases and J 5 bases, with 7 bases left between them. There are 13 residues in the CDR3. The CDR3 DNA reads as TGCAGCGTTGAAGATCAGGGGACCGGGGAGCTGTTTTTT. It is translated as CSVEDQGTGELFF.

V usage is TRBV5-1 and J usage is TRBJ2-7; D not resolved. Per the germline V gene, CDR1 is SGHRS and CDR2 is YFSETQ. This CDR3 spans 13 amino acids. Between the trimmed V and J ends, which lost 1 base and 1 base, there was a span of 6 bases. CDR3 residues: CASSLTESYEQYF. The CDR3, as DNA: TGCGCCAGCAGCTTGACAGAATCCTACGAGCAGTACTTC. Variable domain in full (rest from reference TRBV5-1 and TRBJ2-7): KAGVTQTPRYLIKTRGQQVTLSCSPISGHRSVSWYQQTPGQGLQFLFEYFSETQRNKGNFPGRFSGRQFSNSRSEMNVSTLELGDSALYLCASSLTESYEQYFGPGTRLTVT.

This chain joins TRBV5-4 and TRBJ1-2; D gene unclear. Germline CDR1 and CDR2: SGHNT and YYREEE (reference sequence). This CDR3 contains 14 residues. Trimming took off 2 bases at V and 5 bases at J, with 13 bases between the two ends. The CDR3 loop reads CASSFRGSLYGYTF. The DNA of the CDR3 is TGTGCCAGCAGCTTCCGGGGATCTTTATATGGCTACACCTTC.

The chain is built from TRBV30 and TRBJ2-7; the D gene is possibly TRBD2 (7 bases). Germline V gives CDR1 GTSNPN, CDR2 SVGIG (reference sequence). V lost 3 bases and J 5 bases, leaving 23 bases between the germline ends. The CDR3 loop spans 16 amino acids. CDR3 DNA: TGTGCCTGGAGGACAGGCATGGGCGGGGGCCGCCACGAGCAGTACTTC. It encodes CAWRTGMGGGRHEQYF.

The rearrangement uses TRBV6-5 and TRBJ1-5; D ambiguous. The CDR3 sequence is 14 residues long. Germline V lookup: CDR1 MNHEY, CDR2 SVGAGI. Trimming left V 6 bases short and J 2 bases short, with 11 bases between. CDR3 in amino acids: CASSPRSRNQPQHF. The CDR3 DNA sequence: TGTGCCAGCAGCCCGAGGTCCCGCAATCAGCCCCAGCATTTT.

CDR3 DNA: TGTGCCACCAGCACCGACAGGGGCACCGGGGAGCTGTTTTTT. It yields the protein CATSTDRGTGELFF. The rearrangement links TRBV15 to TRBJ2-2; 8 bases match TRBD1. Germline trimming cut 4 bases from V and 4 bases from J; bases unmatched to any gene: 2. Per germline, CDR1 LNHNV and CDR2 YYDKDF (reference sequence). The length of the CDR3 is 14 residues.